The next 9 T cell receptor beta chains were all read from a single sample in a study of tumor and adjacent non-tumor tissue in lung cancer. RNA was extracted from bulk tissue without any cell sorting. TCRbeta libraries were built with three rounds of nested PCR, modified from ARM-PCR. One entry per CDR3 protein, called by TCRdb with MiXCR from the multiplex PCR reads. The repertoire holds approximately 120,000 distinct CDR3 sequences, with about 66% as singletons. Sample: lung tumor tissue. These receptors were collected from a man aged 25-45 years with non-small cell lung cancer.

About this clonotype itself: A read error may be the cause here, since a much bigger clone is one base away. The chain joins TRBV4-2 to TRBJ2-3, with D unclear. This CDR3 is 13 amino acids long. Germline V gives CDR1 LGHNA, CDR2 YNFKEQ. The CDR3 coding sequence is TGTGTCAGCAGCCAAGCCTCCACAGATACGCAGTATTTT. Translation gives CVSSQASTDTQYF.

Details on this clonotype: A read error may be the cause here, since a much bigger clone is one base away. This chain connects TRBV20-1 to TRBJ2-3, with a possible D match to TRBD2 (6 bases). V was pared by 6 bases and J by 4 bases, with 20 bases between. The CDR3 runs 15 residues. Germline V CDR1 and CDR2: DFQATT, SNEGSKA (reference sequence). The CDR3 loop is CSAARRDYVADTQYF. In DNA form, the CDR3 reads TGCAGTGCAGCCAGGAGGGATTACGTTGCAGATACGCAGTATTTT.

This clonotype was counted at least ten times. This sequence joins TRBV29-1 and TRBJ2-7; 7 bases are shared with TRBD1. CDR3 length: 14 residues. V lost 7 bases to trimming and J lost 3 bases; unmatched junction nucleotides: 12. The germline V gene encodes CDR1 SQVTM and CDR2 ANQGSEA. Here the CDR3 DNA reads TGCAGCGGTACGACAGGGCAAGGGGGCTACGAGCAGTACTTC. Encoded protein: CSGTTGQGGYEQYF.

With regard to this clonotype: The conserved phenylalanine or tryptophan normally closing the CDR3 is absent here, so this likely arose from a read error. The DNA is left out, because the CDR3 cannot be placed on it with certainty; the CDR3 is given as TCRdb lists it. The chain joins TRBV29-1 to TRBJ1-1; TRBD1 is the table's D call, not checked against the DNA. Per germline, CDR1 SQVTM and CDR2 ANQGSEA. The CDR3 is 12 amino acids in total, end residues counted. CDR3 in amino acids: CSVVWQGIETFL.

This clonotype was observed a single time. The V gene is TRBV20-1, the J gene TRBJ2-1, with TRBD2 matching over 10 bases. CDR1 is DFQATT, CDR2 SNEGSKA, per germline (reference sequence). CDR3 length: 17 amino acids. CDR3 region: CNTRALLAGGSYNEQFF. CDR3 DNA sequence: TGCAATACTAGAGCCCTGTTAGCGGGGGGATCCTACAATGAGCAGTTCTTC.

About this clonotype: This may arise from a read error, as a much more abundant clone is one base away. The CDR3 ends on some other residue instead of the conserved phenylalanine or tryptophan, so this is likely a read error. The chain is built from TRBV12-3 or TRBV12-4 and TRBJ1-5, with D possibly being TRBD1 (6 bases). V dropped 6 bases and J dropped 0 bases, with 12 bases sitting between them. This CDR3 comprises 15 residues. CDR3: CASRRTENSNQPQHL. The CDR3 DNA follows: TGTGCCAGCAGAAGGACAGAGAATAGCAATCAGCCCCAGCATCTT.

About this clonotype itself: A much larger clone is a single base away; this may be a read error. The chain is built from TRBV29-1 and TRBJ2-1, with 8 bases lining up with TRBD2. The V segment lost 0 bases and the J segment 3 bases; nucleotides outside the gene matches: 4. The V gene's germline CDR1 is SQVTM and CDR2 ANQGSEA. The CDR3 totals 15 residues. This CDR3 reads CSVEEGSGIYNEQFF. CDR3 in DNA: TGCAGCGTTGAAGAAGGTAGCGGGATCTACAATGAGCAGTTCTTC.

V and J are TRBV4-1 and TRBJ2-7; D call uncertain. CDR3 length equals 14 residues. From germline, CDR1 is MGHRA and CDR2 YSYEKL. Trimming took off 1 base at V and 0 bases at J, with 7 bases between the two ends. CDR3 nucleotides: TGCGCCAGCAGCCAAGTCGACAACTCCTACGAGCAGTACTTC. It specifies CASSQVDNSYEQYF.

This clonotype was detected only a few times. One end of the junction varies from germline; a read error may be responsible. The chain links TRBV6-2 or TRBV6-3 to TRBJ1-2; D uncertain. This CDR3 is built from 15 residues. CDR1 and CDR2 from the germline V gene are MNHEY and SVGEGT. This CDR3 is CTSSSGGGDRYGYTF. The CDR3 bases are TGTACCAGCAGTTCGGGAGGAGGCGACCGCTATGGCTACACCTTC.